This TCR beta chain comes out of a study of cytomegalovirus exposure and HLA in healthy donors. Study-level results: With later analysis, a missense DCLRE1C variant became linked to TCR beta V- and J-gene trimming. According to the study, around 180 TCR beta chains were cytomegalovirus-associated. Upon later analysis, TCR association rates were observed to vary by HLA locus, being highest for DRB1 and lowest for HLA-C.

This clone has at least ten counts. The antigen is not known. Primers included in the PCR were 60 Vbeta and 13 Jbeta primers. Sequenced by immunoSEQ multiplex PCR; TCRdb stores in-frame clones only, minus some. The repertoire holds roughly 68,000 clones, with 75% as singletons. This CDR3 contains 13 residues. Trimming stripped 6 bases from V and 0 bases from J, with 8 bases between. Germline CDR1 reads MRHNA; CDR2 reads SNTAGT. Sequencing input: PBMCs. The receptor's source is a woman in her 30s in good health and CMV-seropositive. The chain uses TRBV6-4 and TRBJ1-1, with unresolved D. The CDR3, as DNA: TGTGCCAGCAGCGTTAGTGTGAACACTGAAGCTTTCTTT. This translates into CASSVSVNTEAFF.